Listed below are T cell receptor beta chains from one sample, sequenced in a study of breast tumors, draining lymph nodes, adjacent tissues. TCRdb redid the calling of the multiplex PCR reads with MiXCR, one entry per CDR3 protein. The table shows tens of thousands of distinct CDR3 sequences, with under 50% occurring only once. The sample consisted of breast tumor tissue. These TCRs come from a female donor with breast cancer. Some clones in this sample may be carry-over from other donors' samples. CDR3s include the opening cysteine and the closing phenylalanine or tryptophan. The D gene is left open where the match is weak. Clone size is not always given. Where it is, it says once, few, many or a class for expanded clones.

TRBJ2-7 NA NA TRBV12-3/TRBV12-4 CASSFSTSEQYF TGTGCCAGCAGTTTTTCGACCTCCGAGCAGTACTTC
TRBJ1-6 NA NA TRBV4-3 CASSQDRRGRPQNSPLHF TGCGCCAGCAGCCAAGATCGAAGGGGCCGACCCCAGAATTCACCCCTCCACTTT
TRBJ1-5 NA many TRBV19 CASSMWEMTPGQPQHF TGTGCCAGTAGTATGTGGGAGATGACCCCTGGGCAGCCCCAGCATTTT
TRBJ2-2 NA many TRBV20-1 CSARDGKGTGELFF TGCAGTGCTAGGGACGGGAAGGGCACCGGGGAGCTGTTTTTT
TRBJ2-7 TRBD1 NA TRBV9 CASSVGQGADEQYF TGTGCCAGCAGCGTAGGACAGGGGGCCGACGAGCAGTACTTC
TRBJ2-3 NA NA TRBV20-1 CSAAKSTDTQYF TGCAGTGCAGCAAAAAGCACAGATACGCAGTATTTT
TRBJ1-1 NA NA TRBV12-3/TRBV12-4 CASSLFQHEAFF TGTGCCAGCAGTTTATTCCAGCATGAAGCTTTCTTT
TRBJ2-1 TRBD2 many TRBV10-1 CASSPGGGNEQFF TGCGCCAGCAGTCCGGGAGGAGGTAATGAGCAGTTCTTC
TRBJ2-7 NA NA TRBV30 CAWNVGAGYEQYF TGTGCCTGGAACGTAGGAGCTGGATACGAGCAGTACTTC
TRBJ2-2 TRBD1 many TRBV7-3 CASSRGQGRGGELFF TGTGCCAGCAGCCGAGGACAGGGGAGAGGAGGGGAGCTGTTTTTT
TRBJ1-2 NA NA TRBV5-1 CASGLSTSDGYIF TGCGCCAGCGGTCTCTCGACCTCTGATGGGTACATCTTC
TRBJ2-7 NA many TRBV10-2 CASSVVAEVSYEQYF TGCGCCAGCAGTGTAGTAGCGGAGGTTTCCTACGAGCAGTACTTC
TRBJ1-2 TRBD1 many TRBV6-5 CASSAGGDGYTF TGTGCCAGCTCCGCAGGGGGCGATGGCTACACCTTC
TRBJ1-6 NA many TRBV25-1 CASSNQGSYNSPLHF TGTGCCAGCAGCAATCAGGGATCCTATAATTCACCCCTCCACTTT
TRBJ2-3 NA NA TRBV5-1 CASSFGPDTHYF TGCGCCAGTAGCTTCGGTCCAGATACGCACTATTTT
TRBJ2-1 NA once TRBV5-1 CASSGAGWISGNEQFF TGCGCCAGCTCCGGGGCAGGGTGGATATCTGGCAATGAGCAGTTCTTC
TRBJ1-5 NA NA TRBV28 CASTPVPLHF TGTGCCAGCACTCCGGTCCCCCTGCATTTT
TRBJ1-2 NA many TRBV20-1 CSARVGARDYGYTF TGCAGTGCAAGGGTGGGGGCGAGGGACTATGGCTACACCTTC
TRBJ1-2 NA NA TRBV30 CAWSKDSPYGYTF TGTGCCTGGAGTAAGGACAGCCCATATGGCTACACCTTC
TRBJ2-5 NA NA TRBV11-3 CASSLDGGPPYF TGTGCCAGCAGCTTAGACGGGGGGCCCCCGTACTTC
TRBJ2-3 NA NA TRBV20-1 CSARDSGTDSTDTQYF TGCAGTGCTAGAGACTCCGGGACGGATAGCACAGATACGCAGTATTTT
TRBJ2-1 NA many TRBV7-3 CASSRSDKNNEQFF TGTGCCAGCAGCCGGAGCGACAAGAACAATGAGCAGTTCTTC
TRBJ2-7 NA NA TRBV7-9 CASSLGLATLYEQYF TGTGCCAGCAGCTTAGGTCTAGCGACCCTATACGAGCAGTACTTC
TRBJ2-1 NA NA TRBV11-3 CASSLNGVTEQFF TGTGCCAGCAGCTTGAACGGGGTTACTGAGCAGTTCTTC
TRBJ1-4 NA NA TRBV9 CASSVAGANEKLFF TGTGCCAGCAGCGTAGCAGGGGCCAACGAAAAACTGTTTTTT
TRBJ1-6 NA many TRBV30 CAWSVNSLNSPLHF TGTGCCTGGAGTGTAAACAGTCTAAATTCACCCCTCCACTTT
TRBJ2-7 NA many TRBV11-2 CASSYGIYEQYF TGTGCCAGCAGCTACGGGATCTACGAGCAGTACTTC
TRBJ2-7 TRBD1 NA TRBV15 CAVRDRLWEQYF TGTGCCGTTAGGGACAGGTTATGGGAGCAGTACTTC
TRBJ2-3 TRBD2 NA TRBV7-2 CASSLGISGSTDTQYF TGTGCCAGCAGCTTAGGAATTAGCGGGAGCACGGATACGCAGTATTTT
TRBJ2-6 NA once TRBV6-5 CASSVQGANVLTF TGTGCCAGCAGCGTACAGGGGGCCAACGTCCTGACTTTC
TRBJ1-4 NA medium-sized TRBV12-3/TRBV12-4 CASSFSGPNEKLFF TGTGCCAGCAGTTTTTCGGGACCTAATGAAAAACTGTTTTTT
TRBJ2-3 NA NA TRBV25-1 CARTSSTDTQYF TGTGCCAGGACTTCTAGCACAGATACGCAGTATTTT
TRBJ2-2 NA many TRBV12-5 CASHTGSGANTGELFF TGTGCTAGTCACACGGGGTCCGGGGCGAACACCGGGGAGCTGTTTTTT
TRBJ2-7 TRBD1 NA TRBV20-1 CSARVSGTGTFGSYEQYF TGCAGTGCTAGAGTCTCAGGGACAGGGACATTCGGCTCCTACGAGCAGTACTTC
TRBJ1-5 NA NA TRBV6-1 CTSTNGGGPNQPQHF TGTACCAGCACTAATGGCGGGGGGCCCAATCAGCCCCAGCATTTT
TRBJ2-5 NA NA TRBV29-1 CSVVFVSAATQETQYF TGCAGCGTTGTCTTCGTTTCGGCGGCTACCCAAGAGACCCAGTACTTC
TRBJ2-1 TRBD2 many TRBV24-1 CATSDLLGGGSYNEQFF TGTGCCACCAGTGATTTGCTGGGGGGGGGCTCCTACAATGAGCAGTTCTTC
TRBJ1-2 NA NA TRBV30 CAWRHRYGYTF TGTGCCTGGAGACACCGTTATGGCTACACCTTC
TRBJ2-7 TRBD2 NA TRBV19 CASSGGMGTSGTYEQYF TGTGCCAGTAGTGGGGGGATGGGGACTAGCGGGACCTACGAGCAGTACTTC
TRBJ2-3 TRBD2 NA TRBV7-3 CASSHGTSGRDRGTQYF TGTGCCAGCAGCCATGGGACTAGCGGGAGGGATAGAGGAACGCAGTATTTT
TRBJ2-1 NA NA TRBV10-3 CATQVNNGQFF TGTGCCACCCAGGTGAACAACGGGCAGTTCTTC
TRBJ1-5 NA NA TRBV7-2 CASSLAYNQPQHF TGTGCCAGCAGCTTGGCGTACAATCAGCCCCAGCATTTT
TRBJ1-3 NA many TRBV9 CASSARVKGNTIYF TGTGCCAGCAGCGCCAGGGTCAAGGGAAACACCATATATTTT
TRBJ1-5 NA many TRBV5-5 CASSPAPRQGNQPQHF TGTGCCAGCAGCCCCGCCCCGAGACAGGGCAATCAGCCCCAGCATTTT
TRBJ1-6 NA NA TRBV7-2 CASSLGPSNNSPLHF TGTGCCAGCAGCTTAGGCCCCTCTAATAATTCACCCCTCCACTTT